The T cell receptor beta chain under discussion was sequenced for a study of T cell responses to AZD1222 COVID-19 vaccine. V dropped 4 bases and J dropped 4; count of bases not matched to a gene: 5. Germline CDR1 reads SGHRS; CDR2 reads YFSETQ. This CDR3 comprises 14 residues. For this clone: The antigen remains unidentified.

Assay: immunoSEQ multiplex PCR; the TCRdb copy retains only in-frame clones and omits some. The repertoire includes approximately 92,000 clones, 87% of them detected once, and approximately 2.9% sits in the top ten. General study findings and limits: Elevations in Spike-specific TCR breadth and depth followed administration of two AZD1222 doses.

Sequenced material: peripheral blood, taken on day 0 of AZD1222 vaccination. The genes are TRBV5-1 and TRBJ1-1; 9 nucleotides align to TRBD1. This sequence originates from an adult in good health. CDR3 sequence (DNA): TGCGCCAGCAGCAGGACAGGGGCGGGCACTGAAGCTTTCTTT. Its protein is CASSRTGAGTEAFF. Combining the CDR3 with reference TRBV5-1 and TRBJ1-1 gives the whole variable domain KAGVTQTPRYLIKTRGQQVTLSCSPISGHRSVSWYQQTPGQGLQFLFEYFSETQRNKGNFPGRFSGRQFSNSRSEMNVSTLELGDSALYLCASSRTGAGTEAFFGQGTRLTVV.